A single T cell receptor (beta chain) is shown here with its context. It lacks a known antigen. Base qualities are not at hand, and no much larger clone is one base apart. The data belong to a study of cytomegalovirus exposure and HLA in healthy donors (dated by TCRdb to the late 2010s). With respect to the entire study: An earlier analysis of about 560 of the donors reported roughly 300 Gb of sequence data and 117 million unique TCR beta sequences obtained from approximately 180 million T cells. Among around 400 genotyped donors of the cohort, an average of roughly 230,000 unique TCR beta nucleotide sequences was sequenced per donor, of which 15% to 20% were non-productive. Donor age, sex, ethnicity and CMV serostatus were compiled alongside the repertoire data. HLA typing included class I and class II loci at four-digit resolution. The number of typed donors differed by locus: roughly 620-640 for A, B, C, DRB1 and DQB1; approximately 540 for DQA1; some 590 for DPA1; and 400 to 480 for DPB1. Rather than drawing on any new phenotypic data, the later analysis identified candidate immune exposures from TCR beta sequences and the way those sequences occurred across donors. Because of strong linkage in the cohort, roughly five DR-DQ haplotypes were treated as single units for association and clustering. The study aimed to test whether cataloging public T cell receptors could reveal signatures of past pathogen exposure. Using immunosequencing, the study profiled T cell repertoires from about 610 subjects and related those repertoires to cytomegalovirus serostatus. To predict cytomegalovirus infection status, the study combined high-throughput TCR immunosequencing, statistical association of individual TCRs with disease status, and machine learning. Of the approximately 400 genotyped donors, 70% to 90% were placed in the genetic ancestry cluster associated with self-reported Caucasian donors. About 300 gigabases of sequencing data and 70 million to 85 million unique TCR sequences were included in an early release covering around 650 HLA-typed donors. To decide whether each TCR beta V gene segment behaved as functional or pseudogenic, an earlier analysis of approximately 590 of the donors relied on high-throughput TCR beta sequencing. In a later genetic analysis, genome-wide SNP genotypes for about 55% of the roughly 700 donors were used, and that subset was treated as a discovery cohort. A later analysis re-analyzed previously published TCR beta repertoires from roughly 600 donors and added high-resolution HLA genotyping to study TCR occurrence patterns. Besides the first cohort of roughly 640 subjects, a separate validation cohort made up of over 100 different subjects was used. Every repertoire in the discovery cohort had been generated on one and the same sequencing platform.

What the authors observed across the whole study: A later analysis associated 16,951 TCR beta sequences with specific HLA alleles at a false discovery rate of 0.05. Only TCR beta chains were sequenced in this cohort, and the absence of alpha or paired-chain data limited detectable features. Some IMGT-functional V segments, including TRBV6-2 and TRBV6-3, could not be told apart with the 87-base-pair reads, so those segments were excluded. According to the authors, the approach could potentially be generalized to other disease states and immunological phenotypes. A group of highly shared sequence variants was considered likely to be a technical artifact of the sequencing pipeline. Strong co-occurrence of HLA alleles, especially DR and DQ, made assigning TCR associations to individual alleles difficult. The earlier analysis of approximately 540 of the donors excluded some 16 rarely observed V segments, including chromosome 9 orphons, because counts were too low. A further reported finding was that TCR beta sequences accurately predicted the HLA-A and HLA-B alleles for most subjects in the first cohort. A later genetic analysis associated a missense DCLRE1C variant with V-gene and J-gene trimming of TCR beta chains, and an independent cohort replicated the association. HLA typing was unavailable for some donors at each locus, so association tests used only the typed subset. The study gave a list of around 170 TCR beta chains associated with cytomegalovirus. Compared with equally common non-associated chains, HLA-associated TCR beta chains in a later analysis were more clonally expanded and had lower generation probabilities. Presence/absence analyses assumed roughly uniform sequencing depth across donors, an assumption that may not hold. For the cohort, immune exposure information was limited to CMV serostatus. A later analysis found that TCR association rates varied across HLA loci, with DRB1 alleles showing the most associated TCRs and HLA-C alleles the fewest. In vitro tests confirmed that a few of the cytomegalovirus-associated TCR beta chains recognize cytomegalovirus antigens. Across donors, most TCR sequences were observed very rarely, whereas some public TCRs were present in many individuals. In a later analysis, most CMV-associated TCR beta chains were found to appear HLA-restricted, with HLA associations seemingly driven largely by CMV exposure. Correlated functional status among segregating V segments might reflect linkage disequilibrium, but an unknown experimental factor could not be ruled out. A later genetic analysis reported fewer N-insertions in productive TCRs among donors in an Asian-associated ancestry cluster than the roughly 670-donor mean. The classifier was reported to diagnose cytomegalovirus status with high specificity and sensitivity in both the original cohort and the validation cohort. An earlier analysis of approximately 500 of the donors showed that most TCR beta V segments appeared in productive rearrangements either about 87% or about 30% of the time, which broadly matched IMGT annotations. In a later analysis, several top co-occurrence clusters were reported to appear linked to parvovirus B19, influenza, CMV and Epstein-Barr virus.

The library was generated by the immunoSEQ multiplex PCR assay. The multiplex PCR relied on a mix of 60 forward primers for TCR Vbeta segments and 13 reverse primers for TCR Jbeta segments. The CDR3 region of rearranged TCR beta genes was amplified from genomic DNA with a multiplex PCR assay. On the Illumina HiSeq System, the amplified TCR beta libraries were sequenced as 87-base-pair reads. The published analysis was carried out like this. A later analysis counted tens of millions of unique TCR beta chains across the 650 to 700 repertoires, and 9 million to 14 million of these chains were shared by at least two donors. To remove PCR and sequencing errors, raw reads were error-corrected and collapsed into unique sequences using a nearest-neighbor algorithm that merged closely related sequences. CDR3 sequences were aligned to IMGT reference sequences to assign V, D and J gene segments. For a sequence to be retained, at least a six-nucleotide match to both a V gene segment and a J gene segment was required. Rearrangements were called productive when the CDR3 lacked stop codons and stayed in frame with V and J; all others were non-productive. Following IMGT convention, CDR3 was defined as the stretch from the second conserved V-encoded cysteine to the conserved J-encoded phenylalanine. Sequences without an unambiguous match to a single V gene segment were excluded from the earlier analysis of 500 to 700 of the donors. In an earlier analysis of 587 of the donors, a V segment was called functional when productive rearrangements were above 56.7%, and segregating when the standard deviation between donors exceeded 5%. A statistical classification framework was developed to diagnose cytomegalovirus status using the catalog of TCR beta chain sequences. In a later analysis, V and J genes were assigned by comparing TCR nucleotide sequences against IMGT/GENE-DB human TR gene sequences. In a later analysis, CDR3 sequences and most-parsimonious VDJ recombination scenarios were assigned using the TCRdist pipeline. In a later analysis, every TCR beta chain was defined by the combination of its CDR3 amino acid sequence and its V-gene family, and reads without a unique V-gene family were dropped. In a later analysis, several hundred highly shared, low-generation-probability nucleotide sequences were removed to address suspected cross-contamination and a sequencing artifact. In a later analysis, a clonal expansion index was calculated for each public chain from normalized within-repertoire ranks of inferred template counts. A later analysis computed generation probabilities with a VDJ recombination model fitted to out-of-frame rearrangements, and checked the results against IGoR. Hypergeometric tests were used in a later analysis to score TCR-TCR, TCR-HLA and TCR-CMV co-occurrence, with a repertoire-size bias correction applied to the TCR pairs. A later analysis estimated false discovery rates by permuting HLA or CMV assignments 20 times. In a later analysis, co-occurring TCRs were grouped using DBSCAN, and TCRdist sequence similarity was added for clustering within HLA-allele-positive subsets. Repertoires with fewer than 30,000 or more than 120,000 public chains were left out of co-occurrence clustering, as were several repertoires with anomalous nucleotide sharing. What TCRdb holds here is the immuneACCESS table cut down to in-frame rearrangements. Part of the clones is not present; checked against another copy, under half of the missing clones reflect an unresolved V gene, and the others are unexplained. V and J calls and clone size are as listed in that table; D and trimming were resolved from the DNA. For this sample there are about 100,000 clones; roughly three quarters appear just once. Clones ranked in the top ten supply around 20% of the sample.

V gives up 10 bases and J gives up 11 bases, and the segment between their germline ends measures 14 bases. Taken from the germline V gene, the CDR1 and CDR2 loops are MDHEN and SYDVKM. Reading from cysteine to phenylalanine, the CDR3 counts 10 amino acids. The retained sequence is limited to the CDR3, 30 bases, with the frame set at the first base. In total, fewer than 750 healthy bone marrow donors made up the cohort. Cohort members were all nominally healthy when sampled, although unrecorded immune exposures were likely present. The donor was CMV seropositive and was included in the group of some 290 seropositive cohort members. A peripheral blood sample was provided by each donor, and peripheral blood mononuclear cells were used for TCR beta sequencing. The Qiagen DNeasy Blood Extraction Kit was used to extract genomic DNA from the blood cell samples.

The receptor was isolated from a woman between 55 and 75 years old in good health and CMV-seropositive. This chain joins TRBV28 to TRBJ1-2, and TRBD1 may be the D gene, going by 6 matching bases. The sequenced sample consisted of PBMCs. At the DNA level, the sequence is TGTGCCACCCACAGGGAGTATTACACCTTC. It encodes CATHREYYTF.